This T cell receptor (beta chain) comes out of a study of blood T cell repertoires in COVID-19. The wider study: Samples taken during acute and convalescent COVID-19 were collected in the United States, Italy and Spain. In each case, the material was cDNA or gDNA derived from T cells, B-cell-depleted T cells, or PBMCs.

Authors' methods: Researchers report that nucleated cell counts were estimated from reference gene primer amplification. Generated by immunoSEQ multiplex PCR, the TCRdb table keeps only in-frame clones and is missing some. V and J calls and clone size are copied from that table; D and trimming were computed from the DNA. The table includes approximately 140,000 clones, about 87% detected once. V shed 3 bases and J shed 6 bases, with 6 bases lying between them. The CDR3 is 12 residues long. Germline CDR1 reads SGHTA; CDR2 reads FQGNSA. This chain uses TRBV7-2 with TRBJ2-1, with D hard to call. The clonotype was recovered from an elderly man with acute or convalescent COVID-19. Material for sequencing was peripheral blood. DNA of the CDR3: TGTGCCAGCAGCTTTATCCCCAATGAGCAGTTCTTC. It is translated as CASSFIPNEQFF.